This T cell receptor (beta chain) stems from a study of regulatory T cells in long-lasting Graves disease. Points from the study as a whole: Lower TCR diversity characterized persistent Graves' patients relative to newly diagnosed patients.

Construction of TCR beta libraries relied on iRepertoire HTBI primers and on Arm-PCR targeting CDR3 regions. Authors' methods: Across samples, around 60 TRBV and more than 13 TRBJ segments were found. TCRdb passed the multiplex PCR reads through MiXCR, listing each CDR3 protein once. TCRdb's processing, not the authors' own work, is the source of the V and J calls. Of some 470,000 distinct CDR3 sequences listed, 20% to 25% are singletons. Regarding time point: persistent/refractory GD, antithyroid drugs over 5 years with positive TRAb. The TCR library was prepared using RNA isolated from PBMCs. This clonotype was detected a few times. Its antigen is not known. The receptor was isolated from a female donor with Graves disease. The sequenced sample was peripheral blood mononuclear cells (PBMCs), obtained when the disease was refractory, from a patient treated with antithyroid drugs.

CDR3 DNA sequence: TGTGCCAGCAGTTTATACATAGCGGGGGTAAATGATACGCAGTATTTT. Protein: CASSLYIAGVNDTQYF. V gene TRBV28 combines with J gene TRBJ2-3, with TRBD2 matching over 9 bases. The CDR3 is 16 amino acids. The ends lost 1 base at V and 6 bases at J; junction bases unmatched: 8. The germline gives CDR1 MDHEN, CDR2 SYDVKM.